Below are 26 T cell receptor beta chains sequenced from a single sample in a study of T-cell reconstitution after alpha-beta-depleted transplantation in children. This sample's TCRbeta library carried unique molecular identifier barcodes. MiXCR, run by TCRdb on the PCR reads, gives a single entry per CDR3 protein. The sample holds about 78,000 distinct CDR3 sequences, about 14% seen once. Sample: PBMCs, mostly from graft donor cells, taken 180 days after TCRalphabeta/CD19-depleted stem cell transplant. The receptors shown here come from a male patient aged 2-10 years who had a stem cell transplant for acute lymphoblastic leukemia, so the T cells may come from the graft donor.

This chain joins TRBV20-1 and TRBJ1-5; D gene uncertain. This CDR3 comprises 13 residues. The V and J ends lost 3 bases and 4 bases respectively, with 10 bases between them. The germline V gene encodes CDR1 DFQATT and CDR2 SNEGSKA (reference sequence). This CDR3 reads CSARRVFNQPQHF. The CDR3, as DNA: TGCAGTGCTAGGAGAGTTTTTAATCAGCCCCAGCATTTT.

This clonotype has more than one count but fewer than ten. The chain carries TRBV6-1 and TRBJ2-7; the D gene is possibly TRBD1 (6 bases). With 5 bases removed from V and 4 bases from J, the gap between germline ends came to 15 bases. Germline CDR1 is MNHNS and CDR2 is SASEGT. CDR3 length: 14 residues. Written as DNA, the CDR3 is TGTGCCAGCAGTCGGACAGTCGTGGGTTACGAGCAGTACTTC. Protein sequence: CASSRTVVGYEQYF.

There are a few counts of this clonotype. The V and J genes are TRBV7-9 and TRBJ2-4, with 8 bases matching TRBD1. This CDR3 is built from 14 residues. V trimming: 1 base; J trimming: 9 bases; junction bases outside the gene matches: 5. Germline CDR1 SEHNR, CDR2 FQNEAQ (reference sequence). CDR3 sequence: CASSLETGVRIQYF. As DNA, the CDR3 is TGTGCCAGCAGCTTAGAGACAGGGGTGCGCATTCAGTACTTC.

This clonotype has only a few counts. The V call is TRBV5-1, the J call TRBJ2-7, with TRBD1 as a possible D gene (6 bases). The CDR3 contains 15 residues. Germline V CDR1 and CDR2: SGHRS, YFSETQ. Trimming removed 3 bases at V and 0 bases at J, with 13 bases between. CDR3 bases: TGCGCCAGCAGCTCTCCGACAGGAATCTCCTACGAGCAGTACTTC. Translated, it gives CASSSPTGISYEQYF.

In its sample, this clonotype was seen a few times. V gene TRBV28 combines with J gene TRBJ2-6; D uncertain. Trimming took off 8 bases at V and 2 bases at J, with 10 bases between the two ends. Germline V gene lookup returns CDR1 MDHEN and CDR2 SYDVKM. This CDR3 contains 14 residues. In nucleotides, the CDR3 is TGTGCCAGCCGCCCAAGCCCTGGGGCCAACGTCCTGACTTTC. Protein product: CASRPSPGANVLTF. The full variable domain, with the rest looked up from reference TRBV28 and TRBJ2-6, is DVKVTQSSRYLVKRTGEKVFLECVQDMDHENMFWYRQDPGLGLRLIYFSYDVKMKEKGDIPEGYSVSREKKERFSLILESASTNQTSMYLCASRPSPGANVLTFGAGSRLTVL.

This clonotype was counted between two and nine times. This CDR3 reads CASRTGTGGNTIYF. CDR3 sequence (DNA): TGTGCCAGCAGGACCGGGACAGGAGGAAACACCATATATTTT. The V and J genes are TRBV28 and TRBJ1-3; 8 nucleotides match TRBD1. CDR1 is MDHEN, CDR2 SYDVKM, per germline. Trimming at V came to 6 bases and at J to 4 bases, leaving 5 bases not matched to a gene. This CDR3 has 14 amino acids. Full variable domain (remainder filled in from reference TRBV28 and TRBJ1-3): DVKVTQSSRYLVKRTGEKVFLECVQDMDHENMFWYRQDPGLGLRLIYFSYDVKMKEKGDIPEGYSVSREKKERFSLILESASTNQTSMYLCASRTGTGGNTIYFGEGSWLTVV.

The chain carries TRBV7-6 and TRBJ2-7; no definite D call. Germline V gene data show CDR1 as SGHVS and CDR2 as FNYEAQ. The ends were cut back, 1 base at V and 5 bases at J, with 6 bases in the middle. The CDR3 is 12 residues long. The CDR3 here is CASSLEPDEQYF. The CDR3 DNA is TGTGCCAGCAGCTTAGAACCGGACGAGCAGTACTTC.

This rearrangement joins TRBV29-1 to TRBJ2-3; D is ambiguous. There are 11 residues in the CDR3. Trimming cost V 1 base and J 8 bases, with 7 bases left between them. In germline, CDR1 is SQVTM, CDR2 ANQGSEA. CDR3 DNA sequence: TGCAGCGTTGAAGGGTGGGGTACGCAGTATTTT. It is translated as CSVEGWGTQYF.

This clonotype was counted a few times. The V call is TRBV5-6, the J call TRBJ2-7; 8 bases map to TRBD2. This CDR3 is 14 amino acids long. Germline-derived CDR1 and CDR2 are SGHDT and YYEEEE. Trimming took 7 bases from V and 5 from J; bases not matched to a gene: 11. The CDR3 DNA reads TGTGCCAGCCGCTACGAGCGGGAGACCCACGAGCAGTACTTC. It translates to CASRYERETHEQYF.

The chain recombines TRBV6-1 with TRBJ2-3, with 9 bases matching TRBD2. This CDR3 contains 16 residues. Looked up from germline, CDR1 is MNHNS and CDR2 is SASEGT. V lost 6 bases, J lost 4 bases, and 11 bases stayed unmatched. In DNA form, the CDR3 reads TGTGCCAGCAGAAGGGCCGGGACTAGCTTCGCAGATACGCAGTATTTT. Its translation is CASRRAGTSFADTQYF.

There are a few counts of this clonotype. This sequence joins TRBV6-2 or TRBV6-3 and TRBJ2-3; D is ambiguous. Germline values: CDR1 MNHEY, CDR2 SVGEGT. The CDR3 has 15 residues. Trimming left V 6 bases short and J 3 bases short, with 16 bases between. Written as DNA, the CDR3 is TGTGCCAGCAGCCCCGTCCGAGGACCGACAGATACGCAGTATTTT. Translation gives CASSPVRGPTDTQYF.

This sequence joins TRBV3-1 and TRBJ2-4; D gene ambiguous. Trimming shortened V by 1 base and J by 0 bases, and 10 bases separated the two germline ends. Germline V gene sequence: CDR1 LGHDT, CDR2 YNNKEL (reference sequence). The CDR3 is 16 amino acids. The CDR3 loop reads CASSQVGLIAKNIQYF. The CDR3 bases are TGTGCCAGCAGCCAAGTTGGTCTCATAGCCAAAAACATTCAGTACTTC. Full variable domain (remainder filled in from reference TRBV3-1 and TRBJ2-4): DTAVSQTPKYLVTQMGNDKSIKCEQNLGHDTMYWYKQDSKKFLKIMFSYNNKELIINETVPNRFSPKSPDKAHLNLHINSLELGDSAVYFCASSQVGLIAKNIQYFGAGTRLSVL.

This clonotype was counted a single time. The chain uses TRBV7-2 and TRBJ2-7; TRBD2 agrees at 10 bases. Germline V lookup: CDR1 SGHTA, CDR2 FQGNSA. Trimming took 4 bases from V and 7 from J; bases not matched to a gene: 10. The CDR3 spans 15 residues. CDR3 sequence reads: CASSSTSGWAGEQYF. The CDR3 nucleotides are TGTGCCAGCAGCTCGACTAGCGGGTGGGCGGGGGAGCAGTACTTC.

CDR3 coding DNA: TGCGCCAGCAGCCCCGCACGACAGCTCCTTTTCTATGGCTACACCTTC. It encodes CASSPARQLLFYGYTF. The chain employs TRBV4-3 and TRBJ1-2, with D possibly TRBD1 on 5 matching bases. Germline V gene sequence: CDR1 LGHNA, CDR2 YSLEER. V was shortened by 4 bases and J by 4 bases, with 19 bases between the two germline ends. CDR3 size: 16 residues.

This clonotype was detected many times. The V gene is TRBV27, the J gene TRBJ2-7, with 7 bases identical to TRBD2. Germline assignment: CDR1 MNHEY and CDR2 SMNVEV (reference sequence). The CDR3 is 16 amino acids. V shed 1 base, J shed 6 bases, and the junction held 12 bases outside the gene matches. The CDR3 sequence is CASSLFWTSGSGEQYF. CDR3 bases: TGTGCCAGCAGTTTATTTTGGACTAGTGGCTCTGGCGAGCAGTACTTC.

This clonotype showed up just a few times. J is TRBJ2-7 and V is TRBV5-1; D perhaps matches TRBD2 (7 bases). V was clipped by 5 bases and J by 0 bases, with 9 bases between them. The CDR3 loop spans 13 amino acids. The V gene's germline CDR1 is SGHRS and CDR2 YFSETQ. CDR3 protein: CASRGGLSYEQYF. The DNA for the CDR3 is TGCGCCAGCAGGGGGGGGCTCTCCTACGAGCAGTACTTC.

This clonotype has a single count. A read error may explain this, as a much larger clone is one base away. J is TRBJ2-2 and V is TRBV5-1, with D possibly being TRBD2 (6 bases). The CDR3 contains 17 residues. Per the germline V gene, CDR1 is SGHRS and CDR2 is YFSETQ. The CDR3 sequence is CASSLTVRAGNTGEPFF. The CDR3 coding sequence is TGCGCCAGCAGCTTGACGGTGAGGGCGGGGAACACCGGGGAGCCGTTTTTT.

The chain links TRBV12-3 or TRBV12-4 to TRBJ2-1; TRBD2 aligns across 7 bases. The CDR3 consists of 15 residues. V lost 6 bases, J lost 2 bases, and 7 bases stayed unmatched. The DNA for the CDR3 is TGTGCCAGCAGCCCTTTTGGACTAGCCTACAATGAGCAGTTCTTC. Encoded protein: CASSPFGLAYNEQFF.

The rearrangement links TRBV4-2 to TRBJ2-1, with TRBD2 matching 7 bases. V was clipped by 0 bases and J by 4 bases; unmatched bases: 9. CDR3 size: 17 residues. Germline V gives CDR1 LGHNA, CDR2 YNFKEQ. The CDR3 here is CASSQDARSGDYNEQFF. CDR3 DNA sequence: TGTGCCAGCAGCCAAGATGCTAGGAGCGGGGATTACAATGAGCAGTTCTTC.

J is TRBJ1-1 and V is TRBV20-1, with D uncertain. V was pared by 0 bases and J by 0 bases, with 5 bases between. The CDR3 has 13 amino acids. CDR1 is DFQATT, CDR2 SNEGSKA, per germline (reference sequence). The CDR3 protein is CSARDHMNTEAFF. The CDR3 region has the DNA TGCAGTGCTAGAGACCACATGAACACTGAAGCTTTCTTT.

There are a few counts of this clonotype. The rearrangement joins TRBV5-1 to TRBJ2-5; TRBD2 matches 11 bases. Germline V lookup: CDR1 SGHRS, CDR2 YFSETQ. V shed 4 bases, J shed 1 base, and the junction held 6 bases outside the gene matches. CDR3 length: 16 residues. CDR3 protein: CASSTRLAGPQETQYF. The CDR3 bases are TGCGCCAGCAGCACCAGACTAGCGGGGCCCCAAGAGACCCAGTACTTC.

This clonotype appeared a few times. The V and J genes are TRBV7-6 and TRBJ1-1; D is ambiguous. Looked up from germline, CDR1 is SGHVS and CDR2 is FNYEAQ. This CDR3 is built from 12 residues. V lost 4 bases and J lost 4, with 7 bases in between. The CDR3 spells CASSSFGTEAFF. CDR3 nucleotide sequence: TGTGCCAGCAGCTCGTTCGGCACTGAAGCTTTCTTT.

Worth noting for this clonotype: Lacking the conserved final phenylalanine or tryptophan, this CDR3 likely reflects a read error. This sequence joins TRBV18 and TRBJ2-3; D is uncertain. This CDR3 contains 11 residues. The ends were cut back, 4 bases at V and 3 bases at J, with 2 bases in the middle. CDR1 and CDR2 from the germline V gene are KGHSH and LQKENI. Written as DNA, the CDR3 is TGTGCCAGCTCACGGACAGATACGCAGTATTCT. It specifies CASSRTDTQYS.

This clonotype came up many times. The rearrangement uses TRBV10-3 and TRBJ1-2; D is perhaps TRBD1 (5 bases). V was cut by 3 bases and J by 2 bases, with 10 bases left in between. CDR3 length: 14 amino acids. Germline V gene data show CDR1 as ENHRY and CDR2 as SYGVKD. The CDR3, as DNA: TGTGCCATCAGTGATGGCAGGGCCAACTATGGCTACACCTTC. This encodes CAISDGRANYGYTF.

At least ten counts were recorded for this clonotype. This chain connects TRBV7-8 to TRBJ1-6; 8 bases align to TRBD1. After removal of 4 bases from V and 10 bases from J, the junction contained 9 bases not matched to a gene. Germline V gene sequence: CDR1 SGHVS, CDR2 FQNEAQ. The CDR3 has 15 residues. The CDR3 loop is CASSSLTGVVSPLHF. The CDR3 DNA follows: TGTGCCAGCAGCTCCCTGACAGGGGTAGTCTCACCCCTCCACTTT.

This clonotype was recorded a few times. The chain carries TRBV6-5 and TRBJ2-7; D gene unclear. Looked up from germline, CDR1 is MNHEY and CDR2 is SVGAGI. The V end lost 0 bases, the J end lost 1 base, and 7 bases lay between the germline ends. This CDR3 comprises 14 residues. The CDR3 sequence: CASSYSVSSYEQYF. The CDR3 DNA is TGTGCCAGCAGTTACTCGGTCTCTTCCTACGAGCAGTACTTC.